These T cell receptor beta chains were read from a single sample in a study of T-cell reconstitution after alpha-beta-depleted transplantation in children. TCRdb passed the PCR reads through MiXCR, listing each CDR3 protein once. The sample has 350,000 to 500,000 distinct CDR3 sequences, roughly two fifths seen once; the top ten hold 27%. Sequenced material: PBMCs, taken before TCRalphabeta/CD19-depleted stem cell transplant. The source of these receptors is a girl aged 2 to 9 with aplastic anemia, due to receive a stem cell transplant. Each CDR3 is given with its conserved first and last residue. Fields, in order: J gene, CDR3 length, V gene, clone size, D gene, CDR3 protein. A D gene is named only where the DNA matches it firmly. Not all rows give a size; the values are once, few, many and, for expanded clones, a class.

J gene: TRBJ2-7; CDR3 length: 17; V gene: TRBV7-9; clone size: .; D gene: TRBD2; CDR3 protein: CASSGGTSGGLLYEQYF
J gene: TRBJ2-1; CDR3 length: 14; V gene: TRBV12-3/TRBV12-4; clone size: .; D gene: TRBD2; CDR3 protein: CASSLAGAPNEQFF
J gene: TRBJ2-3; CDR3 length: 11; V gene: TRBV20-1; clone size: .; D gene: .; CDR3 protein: CSAASTDTQYF
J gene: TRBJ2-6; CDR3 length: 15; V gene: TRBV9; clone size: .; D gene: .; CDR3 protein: CASSVEISGANVLTF
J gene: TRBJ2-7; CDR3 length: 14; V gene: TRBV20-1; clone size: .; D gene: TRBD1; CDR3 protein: CSARGQGSSYEQYF
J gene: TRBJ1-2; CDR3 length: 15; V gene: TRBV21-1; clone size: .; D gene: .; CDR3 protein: CASSTGPGRRYGYTF
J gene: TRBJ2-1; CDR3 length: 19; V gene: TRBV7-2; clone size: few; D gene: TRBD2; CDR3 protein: CASSLARPGLAGIENEQFF
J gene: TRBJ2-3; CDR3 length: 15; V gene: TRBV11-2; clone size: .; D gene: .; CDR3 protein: CACSFRPLSTDTQYF
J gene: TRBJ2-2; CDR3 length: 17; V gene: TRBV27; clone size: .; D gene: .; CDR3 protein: CASTIYGRGRGTGELFF
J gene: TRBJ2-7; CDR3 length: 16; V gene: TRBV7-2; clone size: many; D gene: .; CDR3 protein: CASSLTGTGLSYEQYF
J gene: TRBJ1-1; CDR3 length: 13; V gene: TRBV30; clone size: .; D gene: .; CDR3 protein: CAWSDQVNTEAFF